This T cell receptor beta chain was sequenced in a study of metastatic and nonmetastatic thyroid tumors (dated by TCRdb to 2020 to 2022). With regard to the full study: Repertoires from peripheral blood and from tumor or nodule tissue samples of malignant and benign thyroid patients were compared.

This clone was observed many times. What this receptor recognizes is not known. Qualities for individual bases were not recorded, and no much larger clone is one base off. No treatment had been received by any patient before thyroid surgery. Using T-cell receptor beta sequencing, the researchers looked back retrospectively at clinical samples from patients, gathered between the early 2010s and the late 2010s. Broad study findings and their caveats: In both blood and tumor samples, TCR beta diversity was reported to be significantly higher in malignant tumors than in benign nodules.

Libraries were constructed by PCR. The instrument was an Illumina HiSeq 4000. High-throughput sequencing was used to profile the TCR beta-chain CDR3 region of every patient. The original pipeline was this. A classifier to discriminate distant-metastatic papillary thyroid cancer patients was built from CDR3 differences across clinicopathological groups. The Shannon index was used to assess repertoire diversity, and the Morisita-Horn index was used to assess tumor-blood repertoire similarity. TCRdb applied fastp at Q25 and MiXCR to the public reads, then kept only in-frame beta chains. TCRdb, not the authors, supplied the V and J calls. A total of approximately 44,000 clones appear in this sample, roughly 26% of them only once. 13% to 15% of the sample is held by the ten biggest clonotypes. Looking up the germline V gene (reference sequence) yields CDR1 DFQATT and CDR2 SNEGSKA. From its cysteine to its phenylalanine, the CDR3 spans 15 amino acids. This entry keeps only the CDR3 DNA: 45 bases, framed from base 1. Clipping removes 0 bases from V and 5 bases from J, with 7 as the unmatched junction base count.

The rearranged segments are TRBV20-1 and TRBJ2-1, with TRBD2 identical over 7 junction bases. The specimen sequenced was tumor tissue. The TCR originated in a female donor with papillary thyroid cancer or a benign thyroid nodule (not recorded which). Some clones in this sample may be carry-over from other donors' samples. The DNA reads as follows: TGCAGTGCTAGAGATCCTAGCGGAACCAACAATGAGCAGTTCTTC. Its translation reads: CSARDPSGTNNEQFF.